The T cell receptor beta chain under discussion was sequenced for a study of blood T cell repertoires in COVID-19. In the study overall: Acute and convalescent COVID-19 samples came from the United States, Italy and Spain. T cells, B-cell-depleted T cells, or PBMCs supplied cDNA or gDNA.

Those who participated ranged in age from about 18 to 89 years and resided in 20 to 30 US areas. Original processing methods: Amplification of reference gene primers provided the estimated nucleated cell counts. Sequenced by immunoSEQ multiplex PCR; TCRdb stores in-frame clones only, minus some. V, J and clone size are those of that table, while D and trimming were read from the DNA. The sample holds roughly 300,000 clones; 92% are singletons and the top ten take around 20%. The CDR3 is made up of 15 amino acids. This clonotype originated in a woman in her 30s who had recovered from COVID-19. The sequencing input was PBMCs or T cells enriched from blood (not recorded which). This rearrangement joins TRBV21-1 to TRBJ1-3; whether TRBD1, the table's D call, matches the DNA was not checked. TRBV21-1 counts as a pseudogene. This chain's CDR3 is CARGYRGPSGNTIYF. CDR3 nucleotide sequence: TGTGCCCGGGGGTACAGGGGCCCCTCTGGAAACACCATATATTTT.